The source of this T cell receptor beta chain is a study of identical twins. Overall study findings and caveats: Conclusions rested on cross-sectional statistics rather than following the same donors.

The CDR3 is 14 residues long. The germline V gene has CDR1 MNHEY and CDR2 SVGEGT. Between the trimmed V and J ends, which lost 7 bases and 0 bases, there was a span of 7 bases. Many counts were recorded for this clonotype. No antigen is known for it. TCRdb reprocessed the 5' RACE reads via MiXCR and lists one record per CDR3 protein. The sample has 120,000 to 150,000 distinct CDR3 sequences; roughly 3.5% are singletons. The sequence was obtained from a man aged 18 to 30 in good health. The material sequenced was memory T cells sorted from blood. The rearrangement links TRBV6-2 or TRBV6-3 to TRBJ2-6; TRBD1 might be the D (5 bases). CDR3 protein: CASTRVSGANVLTF. CDR3 nucleotides: TGTGCCAGCACCAGGGTCTCTGGGGCCAACGTCCTGACTTTC.